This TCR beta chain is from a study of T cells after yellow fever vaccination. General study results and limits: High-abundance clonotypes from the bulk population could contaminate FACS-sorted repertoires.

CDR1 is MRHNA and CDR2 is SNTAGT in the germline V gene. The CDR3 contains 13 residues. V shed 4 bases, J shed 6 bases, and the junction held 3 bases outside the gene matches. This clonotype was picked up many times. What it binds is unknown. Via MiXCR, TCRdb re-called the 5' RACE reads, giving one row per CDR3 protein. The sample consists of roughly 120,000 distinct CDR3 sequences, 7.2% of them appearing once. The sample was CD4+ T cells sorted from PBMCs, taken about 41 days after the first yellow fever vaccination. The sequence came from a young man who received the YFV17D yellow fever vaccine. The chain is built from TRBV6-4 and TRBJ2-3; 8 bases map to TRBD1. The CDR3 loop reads CASSGQGQDTQYF. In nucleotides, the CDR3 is TGTGCCAGCAGTGGACAGGGGCAGGATACGCAGTATTTT.